The TCR beta chain described here comes from a study of blood T cell repertoires in COVID-19. Participant-given clinical history determined each cohort assignment. As handled by the study authors: Reference gene primer amplification gave estimated nucleated cell counts. The method was immunoSEQ multiplex PCR; TCRdb's version includes in-frame clones alone and lacks a portion of them. V and J calls and clone size are as listed in that table; D and trimming were resolved from the DNA. The data contain about 210,000 clones, approximately 85% of them singletons. Trimming removed 5 bases at V and 4 bases at J, with 9 bases between. The CDR3 is 11 amino acids. Looked up from germline, CDR1 is DFQATT and CDR2 is SNEGSKA (reference sequence).

The receptor comes from a man aged 40-49 years with acute COVID-19. Sequencing was carried out using PBMCs or T cells enriched from blood (not recorded which). The V gene is TRBV20-1, the J gene TRBJ2-7; D is undetermined. CDR3 nucleotide sequence: TGCAGTGCTGGGCAAGGTTACGAGCAGTACTTC. This sequence encodes CSAGQGYEQYF.